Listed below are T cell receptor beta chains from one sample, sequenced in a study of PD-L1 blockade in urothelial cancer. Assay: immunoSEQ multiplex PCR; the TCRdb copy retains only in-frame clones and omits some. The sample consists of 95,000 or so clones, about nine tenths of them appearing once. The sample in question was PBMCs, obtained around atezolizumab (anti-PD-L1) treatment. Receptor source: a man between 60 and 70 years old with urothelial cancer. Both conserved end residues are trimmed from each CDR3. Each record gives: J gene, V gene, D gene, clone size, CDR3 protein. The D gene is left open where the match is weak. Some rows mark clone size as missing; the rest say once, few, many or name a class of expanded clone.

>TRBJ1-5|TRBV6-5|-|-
ASSLKGGLGQPQH
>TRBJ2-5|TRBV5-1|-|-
ASSWTVQLETQY
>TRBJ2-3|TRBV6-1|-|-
ASSGRYTDTQY
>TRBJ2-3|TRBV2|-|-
ASSEARAGRSRTTRDTQY
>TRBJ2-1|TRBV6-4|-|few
ASSASRENNEQF
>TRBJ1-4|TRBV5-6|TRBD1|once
ASSFRGLDNEKLF
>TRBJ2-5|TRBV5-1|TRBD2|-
ASSLAPSGRAWY
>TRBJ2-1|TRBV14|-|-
ASSQERERASSYNEQF
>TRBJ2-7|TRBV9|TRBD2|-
ASSVSGSHEQY
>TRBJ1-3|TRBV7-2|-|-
ASSSSLTGNTIY
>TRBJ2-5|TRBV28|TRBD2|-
ASRHSGRWQETQY
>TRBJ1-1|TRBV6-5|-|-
ASSYLLNTEAF
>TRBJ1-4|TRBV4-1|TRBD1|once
ASSQRGAGTANEKLF
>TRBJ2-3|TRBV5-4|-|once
ASSLARIGTDTQY
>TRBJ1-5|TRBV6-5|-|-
ASSYSGGQNQPQH
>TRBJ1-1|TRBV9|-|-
ASSVVRQMNTEAF
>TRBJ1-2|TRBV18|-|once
ASSAVADYGYT
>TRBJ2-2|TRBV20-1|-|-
SAPDSGELF
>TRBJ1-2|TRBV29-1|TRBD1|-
SATGVGYT
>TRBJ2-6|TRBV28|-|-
ASSFGVHSGANVLT
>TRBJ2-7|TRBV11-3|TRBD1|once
ASSSGTGAYEQY
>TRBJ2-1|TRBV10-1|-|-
ASSGFRGEQF
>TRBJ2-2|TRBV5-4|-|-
ASGSPRTGELF
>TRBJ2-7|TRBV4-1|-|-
ASSQPDSYEQY
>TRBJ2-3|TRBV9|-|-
ASSADRISQIDTQY
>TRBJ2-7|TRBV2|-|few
ASSVGGNEQY
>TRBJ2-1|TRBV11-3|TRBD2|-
ASSSRTSGVYNEQF
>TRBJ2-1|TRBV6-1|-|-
ASSVTSNYNEQF
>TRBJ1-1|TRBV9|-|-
ASGGSAMGTEAF
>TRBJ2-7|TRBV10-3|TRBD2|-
ATGLAGYYEQY
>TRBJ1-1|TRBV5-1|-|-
ASSPIRNTEAF
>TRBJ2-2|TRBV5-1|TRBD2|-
ASSHRTSGSSVELF
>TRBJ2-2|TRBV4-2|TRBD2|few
ASRGTSGGPGELF
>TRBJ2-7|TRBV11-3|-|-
ASSLMEGPYEQY
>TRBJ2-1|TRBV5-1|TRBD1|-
ASSFTFRDRHYNEQF
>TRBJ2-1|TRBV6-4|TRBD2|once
ASSRRELDNEQF
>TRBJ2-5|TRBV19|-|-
ASSVSLADQETQY
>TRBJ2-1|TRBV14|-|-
ASRTGYSNEQF
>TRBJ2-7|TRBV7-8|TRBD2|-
ASSLEGLGLYEQY
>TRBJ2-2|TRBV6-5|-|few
ASRNGQNTGELF
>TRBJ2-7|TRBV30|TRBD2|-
AWGAGLAGGASYEQY
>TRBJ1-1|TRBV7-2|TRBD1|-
ASSLGDRRNTEAF
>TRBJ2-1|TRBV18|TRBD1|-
ASSPPGQGAYNEQF
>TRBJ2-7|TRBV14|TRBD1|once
ASSPRPRDREVDEQY
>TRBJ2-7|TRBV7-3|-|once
ASSSYGGHEQY
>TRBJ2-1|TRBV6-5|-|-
ASTKVGGLVNEQF
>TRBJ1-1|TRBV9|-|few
ASSAGETEAF
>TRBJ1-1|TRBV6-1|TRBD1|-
ASSEALRQGARVTEAF
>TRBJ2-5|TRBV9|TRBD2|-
ASSVGAGGTQETQY